This T cell receptor (beta chain) was documented in a study of cytomegalovirus exposure and HLA in healthy donors (dated by TCRdb to about 2017). Looking at the study overall: An earlier analysis of about 530 of the donors reported approximately 260 Gb of sequence data and 117 million unique TCR beta sequences obtained from around 180 million T cells. Approximately 300 gigabases of sequencing data and approximately 91 million unique TCR sequences made up an early release that covered 500 to 650 HLA-typed donors. Of the roughly 400 genotyped donors, approximately 81% were placed in the genetic ancestry cluster associated with self-reported Caucasian donors. The study aimed to test whether cataloging public T cell receptors could reveal signatures of past pathogen exposure. Using immunosequencing, the study profiled T cell repertoires from about 650 subjects and related those repertoires to cytomegalovirus serostatus. Along with the approximately 700-subject first cohort, a separate validation cohort of over a hundred different subjects was used. High-throughput TCR immunosequencing, statistical association of individual TCRs with disease status, and machine learning were combined to predict cytomegalovirus infection status. To study patterns of TCR occurrence, a later analysis re-analyzed previously published TCR beta repertoires from hundreds of donors and added high-resolution HLA genotyping. In the later analysis, no new phenotypic data were used to find candidate immune exposures; instead, reliance was placed on TCR beta sequences and their occurrence across donors. An earlier analysis of around 540 of the donors applied high-throughput TCR beta sequencing to assess whether each TCR beta V gene segment acted as functional or pseudogenic. Donor age, sex, ethnicity and CMV serostatus were compiled alongside the repertoire data. A later genetic analysis used genome-wide SNP genotypes for about 60% of the roughly 700 donors, treating that subset as a discovery cohort. All discovery cohort repertoires had been generated using a single sequencing platform. HLA typing included class I and class II loci at four-digit resolution. The number of donors typed differed by locus, with 629-630 for A, B, C, DRB1 and DQB1, roughly 520 for DQA1, 600 to 610 for DPA1, and about 450 for DPB1. Four to six DR-DQ haplotypes were handled as single units for association and clustering, since linkage in the cohort was strong. Among several hundred genotyped donors of the cohort, an average of approximately 220,000 unique TCR beta nucleotide sequences was sequenced per donor, of which about 19% were non-productive.

About this clone itself: What antigen it recognizes has not been identified. Base qualities are not provided; no much larger clone lies one nucleotide away.

The receptor library was made with the immunoSEQ multiplex PCR assay. A mixture of 60 forward primers for TCR Vbeta segments and 13 reverse primers for TCR Jbeta segments was used in the multiplex PCR. The CDR3 region of rearranged TCR beta genes was amplified from genomic DNA by a multiplex PCR assay. The Illumina HiSeq System was used to sequence the amplified TCR beta libraries as 87-base-pair reads. For the original study's pipeline: Across the 500 to 750 repertoires, a later analysis counted tens of millions of unique TCR beta chains, approximately 12 million of which were shared by at least two donors. A nearest-neighbor algorithm error-corrected the raw reads and collapsed the reads into unique sequences, merging closely related sequences to remove PCR and sequencing errors. To assign V, D and J gene segments, CDR3 sequences were aligned to IMGT reference sequences. For a sequence to be retained, a match of at least six nucleotides was required to both a V gene segment and a J gene segment. Rearrangements were called productive when the CDR3 lacked stop codons and stayed in frame with V and J; all others were non-productive. Following IMGT convention, CDR3 was defined as the stretch from the second conserved V-encoded cysteine to the conserved J-encoded phenylalanine. The earlier analysis of 550 to 650 of the donors excluded any sequence lacking an unambiguous match to a single V gene segment. In an earlier analysis of around 600 of the donors, V segments were called functional above 56.7% productive rearrangements and were called segregating when the between-donor standard deviation exceeded 5%. A statistical classification framework was developed to diagnose cytomegalovirus status using the catalog of TCR beta chain sequences. V and J gene assignment, in a later analysis, came from comparing TCR nucleotide sequences with IMGT/GENE-DB human TR gene sequences. Using the TCRdist pipeline, a later analysis assigned CDR3 sequences along with most-parsimonious VDJ recombination scenarios. In a later analysis, each TCR beta chain was defined by its CDR3 amino acid sequence together with its V-gene family, and reads without a unique V-gene family were excluded. In a later analysis, 450 to 600 highly shared, low-generation-probability nucleotide sequences were removed to address suspected cross-contamination and a sequencing artifact. In a later analysis, a clonal expansion index for each public chain was calculated from normalized within-repertoire ranks of inferred template counts. A later analysis computed generation probabilities with a VDJ recombination model fitted to out-of-frame rearrangements, and checked the results against IGoR. A later analysis scored TCR-TCR, TCR-HLA and TCR-CMV co-occurrence with hypergeometric tests, applying a repertoire-size bias correction to TCR pairs. False discovery rates were estimated in a later analysis by permuting HLA or CMV assignments 20 times. In a later analysis, co-occurring TCRs were grouped using DBSCAN, with TCRdist sequence similarity added in when clustering inside HLA-allele-positive subsets. Repertoires with fewer than 30,000 or more than 120,000 public chains, plus five repertoires with anomalous nucleotide sharing, were excluded from co-occurrence clustering. TCRdb limited this immuneACCESS table to in-frame rearrangements with V and J called. A share of clones is missing; checked studies link under half to unresolved V genes, and the rest is unexplained. V and J calls and clone size are copied from that table; D and trimming were computed from the DNA. In all, the sample holds about 96,000 clones, and roughly 79% of those were seen once. Roughly 3% of the sample is taken by the ten largest.

V was cut back by 2 bases and J by 4 bases, leaving a gap of 15 bases between them. The CDR3 has 16 amino acids, counting the end cysteine and phenylalanine. Only CDR3 DNA is held: 48 bases, read in frame from base 1. The germline V gene gives CDR1 as SGHAT and CDR2 as FQNNGV. The cohort consisted of approximately 690 healthy bone marrow donors. At the time of sampling, all cohort members were nominally healthy, though unrecorded immune exposures were likely present. The donor tested CMV seropositive and was one of the 289 seropositive cohort members. Every donor gave a peripheral blood sample, and the peripheral blood mononuclear cells from that sample were used for TCR beta sequencing. Genomic DNA was extracted from the blood cell samples with the Qiagen DNeasy Blood Extraction Kit. Findings and caveats that apply to the study as a whole: In both the original and validation cohorts, the classifier was reported to diagnose cytomegalovirus status with high specificity and sensitivity. The authors suggested that the approach could potentially be generalized to other disease states and immunological phenotypes. Compared with equally common non-associated chains, HLA-associated TCR beta chains in a later analysis were more clonally expanded and had lower generation probabilities. A cluster of highly shared sequence variants was judged likely to be a technical artifact of the sequencing pipeline. A few of the identified cytomegalovirus-associated TCR beta chains were confirmed in vitro to be specific for cytomegalovirus antigens. Correlated functional status among segregating V segments might reflect linkage disequilibrium, but an unknown experimental factor could not be ruled out. Most TCR sequences were observed very rarely across donors, whereas some public TCRs were present in many individuals. In a later genetic analysis, a missense DCLRE1C variant was associated with V-gene and J-gene trimming of TCR beta chains, and the association was replicated in an independent cohort. Most CMV-associated TCR beta chains appeared to be HLA-restricted in a later analysis, and the HLA associations seemed to be driven largely by CMV exposure. Because HLA typing was missing for some donors at each locus, association tests included only the typed subset. A later analysis associated around 16,000 TCR beta sequences with specific HLA alleles at a false discovery rate of 0.05. In a later analysis, the rate of TCR association differed among HLA loci, with DRB1 alleles having the most associated TCRs and HLA-C alleles having the fewest. Several of the top co-occurrence clusters appeared to be linked to parvovirus B19, influenza, CMV and Epstein-Barr virus, according to a later analysis. Assigning TCR associations to individual alleles was difficult when HLA alleles, especially DR and DQ, strongly co-occurred. Because the 87-base-pair reads could not distinguish some IMGT-functional V segments, including TRBV6-2 and TRBV6-3, those segments were excluded. Because counts were too low, seventeen rarely observed V segments, including chromosome 9 orphons, were left out of the earlier analysis of about 500 of the donors. In the study, some 160 TCR beta chains were listed as associated with cytomegalovirus. A further reported finding was that TCR beta sequences accurately predicted the HLA-A and HLA-B alleles for most subjects in the first cohort. In an earlier analysis of 500 to 650 of the donors, most TCR beta V segments appeared in productive rearrangements about 87% or about 30% of the time, broadly matching IMGT annotations. This cohort had only TCR beta chains sequenced, and the lack of alpha or paired-chain data limited which features could be detected. Roughly uniform sequencing depth across donors was assumed in presence/absence analyses, although this assumption may not hold. In a later genetic analysis, fewer N-insertions in productive TCRs were reported among donors in an Asian-associated ancestry cluster than the roughly 700-donor mean. CMV serostatus was the only immune exposure information available for the cohort.

The sequence came from a female donor in good health and CMV-seropositive. Rearrangement joined TRBV11-2 to TRBJ1-3; perhaps TRBD1 is the D gene, with 6 bases matching. Sequencing was carried out using PBMCs. Here the CDR3 is given as CASSLRGGAAGNTIYF. Read as DNA, the sequence is TGTGCCAGCAGCTTAAGGGGGGGTGCGGCAGGAAACACCATATATTTT.